The 29 T cell receptor beta chains listed next were all sequenced from one sample in a study of post-analysis software for immune sequencing data. General study points: Four to six TRBV segments were more frequent in patients than controls; TRBV5-6, TRBV5-1 and TRBV20-1 belonged to this group.

Their recognized antigens are unknown. TCR beta cDNA libraries included unique molecular identifiers. TCRdb recomputed calls from the PCR reads with MiXCR, one row per CDR3 protein. The sample has some 800,000 distinct CDR3 sequences, around 46% seen once. The source material was blood. The source is a girl aged 10-17 years with multiple sclerosis.

The chain recombines TRBV4-1 with TRBJ2-2, with 8 bases identical to TRBD2. The CDR3 loop spans 17 amino acids. Trimming removed 6 bases from V and 6 bases from J; junction bases left unmatched: 15. The germline CDR1 and CDR2 sequences are MGHRA and YSYEKL. The CDR3: CASRFMQAGVGSGELFF. CDR3 nucleotide sequence: TGCGCCAGCAGATTCATGCAAGCGGGAGTTGGCTCCGGGGAGCTGTTTTTT.

The CDR3 spells CASSESWGRWAEAFF. The CDR3 DNA follows: TGTGCCAGCAGTGAAAGCTGGGGGCGTTGGGCTGAAGCTTTCTTT. This chain connects TRBV6-1 to TRBJ1-1, with a possible D match to TRBD1 (6 bases). With 2 bases removed from V and 6 bases from J, the gap between germline ends came to 16 bases. Germline CDR1 MNHNS, CDR2 SASEGT. This CDR3 has 15 amino acids.

In its sample, this clonotype was seen a few times. V usage is TRBV6-6 and J usage is TRBJ2-3; 8 bases match TRBD2. This CDR3 is 16 amino acids long. V dropped 2 bases and J dropped 6; count of bases not matched to a gene: 10. In germline, CDR1 is MNHNY, CDR2 SVGAGI (reference sequence). Here the CDR3 DNA reads TGTGCCAGCAGTTACACTAGCGGAGCCCCGGGGGATACGCAGTATTTT. It yields the protein CASSYTSGAPGDTQYF.

The chain links TRBV20-1 to TRBJ2-7; 7 bases map to TRBD2. V shed 6 bases and J 6 bases; nucleotides not matched to a gene: 14. CDR1 DFQATT and CDR2 SNEGSKA come from the germline V gene (reference sequence). The CDR3 loop spans 14 amino acids. This CDR3 reads CSAPKAGVNSEQYF. Written as DNA, the CDR3 is TGCAGTGCCCCAAAGGCGGGGGTTAATAGCGAGCAGTACTTC.

At least ten counts were recorded for this clonotype. The chain links TRBV5-1 to TRBJ2-4; 10 nucleotides line up with TRBD2. The last part of the DNA fits TRBJ2-7 better; the J call may be wrong. The CDR3 has 14 amino acids. The germline V gene has CDR1 SGHRS and CDR2 YFSETQ. This CDR3 is CASSLTSGIYEQYF. The DNA for the CDR3 is TGCGCCAGCAGCTTGACTAGCGGGATCTACGAGCAGTACTTC.

In regard to this clonotype: A much larger clone lies one base from this, so it may be a read error. The chain has TRBV20-1 and TRBJ2-5, with D possibly matching TRBD1 (5 bases). Trimming removed 2 bases at V and 2 bases at J, with 9 bases between. Germline V gene sequence: CDR1 DFQATT, CDR2 SNEGSKA (reference sequence). The CDR3 is made up of 13 amino acids. The CDR3 nucleotides are TGCAGTGCTAGACAGACAGCACAAGAGACCCAGTACTTC. It codes for CSARQTAQETQYF.

The chain couples TRBV12-3 or TRBV12-4 to TRBJ2-7; the match to TRBD2 covers 13 bases. V shed 3 bases and J 1 base; nucleotides not matched to a gene: 6. This CDR3 spans 17 amino acids. Here the CDR3 reads CASSFGTSGTYSYEQYF. The CDR3, as DNA: TGTGCCAGCAGTTTCGGGACTAGCGGGACTTATTCCTACGAGCAGTACTTC.

This sequence joins TRBV20-1 and TRBJ2-7; D remains unclear. The J call may be faulty, since TRBJ2-5 better matches the DNA end. The CDR3 runs 14 residues. Germline values: CDR1 DFQATT, CDR2 SNEGSKA (reference sequence). The CDR3 DNA is TGCAGTGCTAGAGGGGCGCGAGTAGGGGAGACCCAGTACTTC. Amino acid sequence: CSARGARVGETQYF.

This clonotype showed up just a few times. V is TRBV20-1 and J is TRBJ2-1; 10 bases map to TRBD1. The CDR3 is made up of 16 amino acids. V lost 7 bases to trimming and J lost 3 bases; unmatched junction nucleotides: 12. Germline V lookup: CDR1 DFQATT, CDR2 SNEGSKA (reference sequence). For the CDR3, the DNA is TGCAGTGGACGACAGGGGGCCCAACCTGACTACAATGAGCAGTTCTTC. It encodes CSGRQGAQPDYNEQFF.

This clonotype was found a few times. The V and J genes are TRBV6-5 and TRBJ2-5; D is unresolved. The CDR3 is made up of 14 amino acids. CDR1 and CDR2 (germline): MNHEY, SVGAGI. Trimming pared 2 bases from V and 2 bases from J, leaving 9 bases between. CDR3: CASSYRLTQETQYF. The DNA for the CDR3 is TGTGCCAGCAGTTACCGGCTTACTCAAGAGACCCAGTACTTC.

V usage is TRBV6-5 and J usage is TRBJ1-1; D remains unclear. Per germline, CDR1 MNHEY and CDR2 SVGAGI. V was cut by 6 bases and J by 1 base, with 9 bases left in between. The CDR3 extends over 13 amino acids. CDR3 DNA: TGTGCCAGCAGCCTAGAGGAGAACACTGAAGCTTTCTTT. Its protein product is CASSLEENTEAFF.

Concerning this clonotype: A junction end diverges from the germline sequence, so it may reflect a read error. The chain recombines TRBV12-3 or TRBV12-4 with TRBJ1-2; 8 bases are a match to TRBD1. The CDR3 loop spans 13 amino acids. CDR3: CAGSLGRGHGYTF. In nucleotides, the CDR3 is TGTGCCGGCAGTTTAGGCAGGGGGCATGGCTACACCTTC.

This clonotype was detected only a few times. The chain uses TRBV24-1 and TRBJ2-5, with 16 nucleotides matching TRBD2. Germline CDR1 and CDR2: KGHDR and SFDVKD. CDR3 size: 18 residues. The ends lost 3 bases at V and 5 bases at J; junction bases unmatched: 8. CDR3 DNA: TGTGCCACCAGTGATCGAGGGACTAGCGGGAGGGCCGGTGAGACCCAGTACTTC. It yields the protein CATSDRGTSGRAGETQYF.

This sequence joins TRBV20-1 and TRBJ2-7; 7 positions match TRBD2. The last part of the DNA fits TRBJ2-1 better; the J call may be wrong. The CDR3 is 13 amino acids. Germline-derived CDR1 and CDR2 are DFQATT and SNEGSKA (reference sequence). This chain's CDR3 is CSASPAGEVEQFF. CDR3 coding DNA: TGCAGTGCGTCACCCGCGGGAGAGGTTGAGCAGTTCTTC.

This chain links TRBV7-9 with TRBJ2-7; D gene unclear. V shed 5 bases and J shed 3 bases, with 11 bases lying between them. CDR3 length: 13 residues. Germline V lookup: CDR1 SEHNR, CDR2 FQNEAQ (reference sequence). CDR3 nucleotide sequence: TGTGCCAGCAGCCGGGTCGGAGACTACGAGCAGTACTTC. Its translation: CASSRVGDYEQYF.

The chain couples TRBV7-8 to TRBJ2-3, with 8 nucleotides matching TRBD2. There are 16 residues in the CDR3. Germline V gene data show CDR1 as SGHVS and CDR2 as FQNEAQ. The V segment lost 5 bases and the J segment 2 bases; nucleotides outside the gene matches: 9. The CDR3 reads CASSHGAGGTTDTQYF. DNA for the CDR3: TGTGCCAGCAGCCATGGGGCGGGAGGTACCACAGATACGCAGTATTTT.

The chain has TRBV10-1 and TRBJ1-1; D may be TRBD1 (5 bases). Trimming took 6 bases from V and 3 from J, leaving 20 bases between them. The CDR3 has 16 amino acids. Germline CDR1 WNHNN, CDR2 SYGVQD (reference sequence). This CDR3 is CASSPKGAGGYTEAFF. The CDR3 region has the DNA TGCGCCAGCAGCCCTAAAGGTGCCGGGGGATACACTGAAGCTTTCTTT.

The chain carries TRBV20-1 and TRBJ2-3; D is unresolved. This CDR3 contains 14 residues. Germline V lookup: CDR1 DFQATT, CDR2 SNEGSKA (reference sequence). Trimming stripped 1 base from V and 1 base from J, with 9 bases between. The CDR3 loop reads CSARGGVGTDTQYF. CDR3 sequence (DNA): TGCAGTGCTAGAGGTGGGGTAGGCACAGATACGCAGTATTTT.

This clonotype was seen more than once but under ten times. The V gene is TRBV12-3 or TRBV12-4, the J gene TRBJ2-4; 7 positions match TRBD2. The CDR3 length is 14 residues. V was clipped by 3 bases and J by 9 bases; unmatched bases: 8. The CDR3, as DNA: TGTGCCAGCAGTTTGGTGGGGGGGAGAGTCATTCAGTACTTC. Translated: CASSLVGGRVIQYF.

This rearrangement joins TRBV14 to TRBJ2-1; D gene uncertain. The CDR3 is made up of 14 amino acids. In germline, CDR1 is SGHDN, CDR2 FVKESK. V dropped 2 bases and J dropped 2 bases, with 7 bases sitting between them. Written as DNA, the CDR3 is TGTGCCAGCAGCCAAAGGGATCCCTACAATGAGCAGTTCTTC. It codes for CASSQRDPYNEQFF.

V is TRBV20-1 and J is TRBJ1-4; no clear D. Trimming took 5 bases from V and 8 from J, leaving 12 bases between them. The CDR3 consists of 12 residues. Germline V gene data show CDR1 as DFQATT and CDR2 as SNEGSKA (reference sequence). The CDR3 sequence is CSAHGPLEKLFF. The CDR3 nucleotides are TGCAGTGCTCATGGGCCGCTAGAAAAACTGTTTTTT.

In this sample, this clonotype turned up many times. The V and J genes are TRBV9 and TRBJ2-7; TRBD2 aligns across 7 bases. The CDR3 has 13 residues. Germline loops: CDR1 SGDLS, CDR2 YYNGEE. V shed 4 bases and J 6 bases; nucleotides not matched to a gene: 7. CDR3 nucleotide sequence: TGTGCCAGCAGCCTTGGGAGGGATGGCGAGCAGTACTTC. This translates into CASSLGRDGEQYF.

The chain joins TRBV20-1 to TRBJ2-5, with 12 bases lining up with TRBD2. Germline V gene lookup returns CDR1 DFQATT and CDR2 SNEGSKA (reference sequence). This CDR3 is built from 14 residues. The V segment lost 2 bases and the J segment 11 bases; nucleotides outside the gene matches: 9. The CDR3 reads CSARLAGGPREQYF. In DNA form, the CDR3 reads TGCAGTGCTAGACTAGCGGGAGGGCCGAGGGAGCAGTACTTC.

This clonotype was seen only a few times. J is TRBJ2-1 and V is TRBV27, with D possibly being TRBD2 (6 bases). CDR1 and CDR2 from the germline V gene are MNHEY and SMNVEV (reference sequence). Trimming took off 3 bases at V and 7 bases at J, with 13 bases between the two ends. The CDR3 length is 14 residues. CDR3: CASSFGGIWNEQFF. The CDR3 DNA reads as TGTGCCAGCAGTTTTGGCGGGATTTGGAATGAGCAGTTCTTC.

This chain connects TRBV12-3 or TRBV12-4 to TRBJ1-1; D is unclear. V was pared by 5 bases and J by 1 base, with 11 bases between. There are 14 residues in the CDR3. CDR3 protein: CASSPQVANTEAFF. DNA for the CDR3: TGTGCCAGCAGTCCGCAGGTAGCGAACACTGAAGCTTTCTTT.

This clonotype has a handful of counts. The CDR3 here is CASSELDRETQYF. CDR3 DNA: TGTGCCAGCAGTGAATTGGATAGAGAGACCCAGTACTTC. This chain connects TRBV25-1 to TRBJ2-5; D is ambiguous. This CDR3 is 13 amino acids long. The germline V gene encodes CDR1 MGHDK and CDR2 SYGVNS. With 1 base removed from V and 4 bases from J, the gap between germline ends came to 7 bases. The full variable domain, completed using reference TRBV25-1 and TRBJ2-5, is EADIYQTPRYLVIGTGKKITLECSQTMGHDKMYWYQQDPGMELHLIHYSYGVNSTEKGDLSSESTVSRIRTEHFPLTLESARPSHTSQYLCASSELDRETQYFGPGTRLLVL.

The rearrangement uses TRBV20-1 and TRBJ2-2, with 9 bases matching TRBD2. Germline V gene lookup returns CDR1 DFQATT and CDR2 SNEGSKA (reference sequence). The CDR3 extends over 15 amino acids. V shed 3 bases and J 4 bases; nucleotides not matched to a gene: 6. The DNA of the CDR3 is TGCAGTGCTAGTTCCGGCGGGAGGGGCACCGGGGAGCTGTTTTTT. Translated, it gives CSASSGGRGTGELFF.

The chain couples TRBV7-9 to TRBJ2-2; 7 nucleotides align to TRBD1. This CDR3 region has 13 residues. With V trimmed by 6 bases and J by 4 bases, 2 bases remained unmatched. Per the germline V gene, CDR1 is SEHNR and CDR2 is FQNEAQ (reference sequence). In DNA form, the CDR3 reads TGTGCCAGCAGGGGACAGATCACCGGGGAGCTGTTTTTT. Protein product: CASRGQITGELFF.

The chain is built from TRBV20-1 and TRBJ2-7; D tentatively reads TRBD1 or TRBD2 (5 bases each). CDR1 and CDR2 (germline): DFQATT, SNEGSKA (reference sequence). This CDR3 is 14 amino acids long. V lost 0 bases, J lost 9 bases, and 18 bases lay in between. The CDR3 nucleotides are TGCAGTGCTAGAGATCTTAGGGGTCGGGGTGGGCAGTACTTC. Its protein product is CSARDLRGRGGQYF.